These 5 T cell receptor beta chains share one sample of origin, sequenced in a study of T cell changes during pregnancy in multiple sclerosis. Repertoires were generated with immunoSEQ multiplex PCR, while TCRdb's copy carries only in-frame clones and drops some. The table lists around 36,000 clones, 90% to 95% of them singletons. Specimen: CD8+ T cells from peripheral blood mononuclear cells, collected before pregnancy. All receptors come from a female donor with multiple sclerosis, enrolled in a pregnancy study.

The CDR3, as DNA: TGTGCCAGCAAAAACACAGGGGAGGAGCAGTTCTTC. Encoded protein: CASKNTGEEQFF. The chain combines TRBV7-9 with TRBJ2-1; 7 positions agree with TRBD1. This CDR3 contains 12 residues. Trimming took 7 bases from V and 10 from J; bases not matched to a gene: 7. Germline assignment: CDR1 SEHNR and CDR2 FQNEAQ (reference sequence). Together with reference TRBV7-9 and TRBJ2-1, the CDR3 gives the full variable domain: DTGVSQNPRHKITKRGQNVTFRCDPISEHNRLYWYRQTLGQGPEFLTYFQNEAQLEKSRLLSDRFSAERPKGSFSTLEIQRTEQGDSAMYLCASKNTGEEQFFGPGTRLTVL.

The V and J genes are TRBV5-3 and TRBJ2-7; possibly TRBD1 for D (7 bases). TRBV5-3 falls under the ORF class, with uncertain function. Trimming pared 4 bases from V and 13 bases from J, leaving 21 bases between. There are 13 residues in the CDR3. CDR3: CARSPPCGGTAYF. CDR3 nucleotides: TGTGCCAGAAGCCCCCCTTGCGGCGGGACAGCTTACTTC.

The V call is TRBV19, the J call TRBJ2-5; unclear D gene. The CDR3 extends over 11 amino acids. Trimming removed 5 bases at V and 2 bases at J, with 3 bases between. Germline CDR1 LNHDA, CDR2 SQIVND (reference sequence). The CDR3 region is CASSQQETQYF. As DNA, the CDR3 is TGTGCCAGTAGTCAACAAGAGACCCAGTACTTC.

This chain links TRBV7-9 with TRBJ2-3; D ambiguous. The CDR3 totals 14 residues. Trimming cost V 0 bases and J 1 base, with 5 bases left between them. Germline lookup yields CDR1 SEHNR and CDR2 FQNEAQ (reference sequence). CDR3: CASSLASGTDTQYF. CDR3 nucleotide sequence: TGTGCCAGCAGCTTAGCCAGTGGCACAGATACGCAGTATTTT.

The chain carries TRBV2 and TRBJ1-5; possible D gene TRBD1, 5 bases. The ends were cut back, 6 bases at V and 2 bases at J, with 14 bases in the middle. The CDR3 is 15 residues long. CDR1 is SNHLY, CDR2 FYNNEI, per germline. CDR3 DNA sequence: TGTGCCAGCAGGGGAAGGCAGGGTGGCAATCAGCCCCAGCATTTT. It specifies CASRGRQGGNQPQHF. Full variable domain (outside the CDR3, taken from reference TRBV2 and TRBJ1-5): EPEVTQTPSHQVTQMGQEVILRCVPISNHLYFYWYRQILGQKVEFLVSFYNNEISEKSEIFDDQFSVERPDGSNFTLKIRSTKLEDSAMYFCASRGRQGGNQPQHFGDGTRLSIL.